A selection of T cell receptor beta chains follows, all from one sample in a study of identical twins. TCRdb processed the 5' RACE reads anew with MiXCR; each CDR3 protein has one entry. Here the sample spans around 480,000 distinct CDR3 sequences, about 14% being singletons. These data were also filed under a second study, of yellow fever vaccine responses in identical twins.

Sample: CD4+ T cells sorted from blood. The receptors here all came from a woman aged 18 to 35 in good health. Both conserved end residues are part of each CDR3. D genes are given only for firm matches. Clone sizes are given selectively: once, few, many, or a class where the clone is expanded.

J	V	D	size	DNA	CDR3
TRBJ2-2	TRBV5-1	-	-	TGCGCCAGCAGCTTGGGCTCGCGAACCGGGGAGCTGTTTTTT	CASSLGSRTGELFF
TRBJ2-4	TRBV6-1	-	few	TGTGCCAGCAGTGGTAAAAACATTCAGTACTTC	CASSGKNIQYF
TRBJ2-5	TRBV10-3	TRBD2	few	TGTGCCATCAGCAGGACTAGCGGGGGGCAAGAGACCCAGTACTTC	CAISRTSGGQETQYF
TRBJ2-2	TRBV18	TRBD1	-	TGTGCCAGCTCACCTCCCGGGACAGGGGCCACCGGGGAGCTGTTTTTT	CASSPPGTGATGELFF
TRBJ1-2	TRBV12-3/TRBV12-4	-	many	TGTGCCAGCAGTTTGGGTCAGGGAACCTCCTATGGCTACACCTTC	CASSLGQGTSYGYTF
TRBJ2-1	TRBV18	TRBD2	-	TGTGCCAGCTCACCTAGATCCAGCGGGAGTAGCAATGAGCAGTTCTTC	CASSPRSSGSSNEQFF
TRBJ2-3	TRBV20-1	TRBD2	-	TGCAGTGTACTAGCGGGGGGGCCGGGGGTAGATACGCAGTATTTT	CSVLAGGPGVDTQYF
TRBJ2-1	TRBV20-1	TRBD2	few	TGCAGTGCTATTGTTTTTCCGGGGAGGGCCGATGAGCAGTTCTTC	CSAIVFPGRADEQFF
TRBJ2-4	TRBV7-9	-	few	TGTGCCAGCAGCCGGGAACTAGCCAAAAACATTCAGTACTTC	CASSRELAKNIQYF
TRBJ2-3	TRBV5-5	TRBD2	few	TGTGCCAGCAGCCCGATGCTGGATAGCGGGGGGACAGGATCGCATTTT	CASSPMLDSGGTGSHF
TRBJ2-1	TRBV10-2	TRBD2	-	TGCGCCAGCAGTGAACAGCGGGGGTCTGAGCAGTTCTTC	CASSEQRGSEQFF
TRBJ2-1	TRBV13	-	-	TGTGCCAGCAGCCTAATAGGTCCTGGAGGAGGTGATGAGCAGTTCTTC	CASSLIGPGGGDEQFF
TRBJ1-4	TRBV4-1	TRBD1	few	TGCGCCAGCAGCCAACCAACAGGGGCGCCTAATGAAAAACTGTTTTTT	CASSQPTGAPNEKLFF
TRBJ2-5	TRBV12-3/TRBV12-4	TRBD2	few	TGTGCCAGCAGTTTAAGTATTGCGGGGGTACAAGAGACCCAGTACTTC	CASSLSIAGVQETQYF
TRBJ2-1	TRBV6-5	TRBD2	-	TGTGCCAGCAGTTACTCGGGGCTAGCGGGGGGCTATGAGCAGTTCTTC	CASSYSGLAGGYEQFF
TRBJ2-7	TRBV9	TRBD1	-	TGTGCCAGCAGCGTAGGTGGGACAGGGGGCAGTTACGAGCAGTACTTC	CASSVGGTGGSYEQYF
TRBJ1-1	TRBV7-2	TRBD1	-	TGTGCCAGCAGCCCCCAAGTCACAGGCAGGGGGACTGAAGCTTTCTTT	CASSPQVTGRGTEAFF
TRBJ2-5	TRBV20-1	TRBD1	-	TGCAGGCAAGGGACAGGGGGCGAGGAGACCCAGTACTTC	CRQGTGGEETQYF
TRBJ2-7	TRBV10-2	-	-	TGCGCCAGCAGTGAGTGGGGGCGGGGGTCCCCCTACGAGCAGTACTTC	CASSEWGRGSPYEQYF
TRBJ1-5	TRBV10-3	TRBD1	-	TGTGCCATCAGTGAGAGGACAGGCCCCCAGCCCCAGCATTTT	CAISERTGPQPQHF
TRBJ2-3	TRBV29-1	TRBD2	many	TGCAGCGTTGAAGGAGGGTTGCGGGGGGGGCCAGATACGCAGTATTTT	CSVEGGLRGGPDTQYF
TRBJ2-1	TRBV20-1	-	few	TGCAGTGCGAGCAGCCTATCAAAGGTCCTAAGGAGCTCCTACAATGAGCAGTTCTTC	CSASSLSKVLRSSYNEQFF
TRBJ2-5	TRBV6-1	-	few	TGTGCCAGCAGTGACCGTCCCGGGACATCAGAGACCCAGTACTTC	CASSDRPGTSETQYF
TRBJ2-4	TRBV5-1	-	many	TGCGCCAGCAGCTTGGCACCTCTCGGCATTCAGTACTTC	CASSLAPLGIQYF
TRBJ2-7	TRBV10-3	-	few	TGTGCCATCAGGGGCGCCGAGAGCGACGAGCAGTACTTC	CAIRGAESDEQYF
TRBJ2-7	TRBV6-1	-	few	TGTGCCAGCAGTGGTACGTGGAGCAGGTCCGAGCAGTACTTC	CASSGTWSRSEQYF
TRBJ2-3	TRBV27	TRBD1	few	TGTGCCAGCAGTTTTCCCGGACAGGCCACAGATACGCAGTATTTT	CASSFPGQATDTQYF
TRBJ2-7	TRBV7-6	-	many	TGTGCCAGCAGCTTATTCGGGGAAACCTACGAGCAGTACTTC	CASSLFGETYEQYF
TRBJ2-3	TRBV3-1	-	once	TGTGCCTGCAGCCCGCGGATGGAAAGCACAGATACGCAGTATTTT	CACSPRMESTDTQYF
TRBJ1-6	TRBV5-1	-	many	TGCGCCAGCAGCGTGACCGGGACACCTTCATACCCCCTCCACTTT	CASSVTGTPSYPLHF
TRBJ2-5	TRBV12-3/TRBV12-4	TRBD1	many	TGTGCCAGCAGCGGGACAGGGGCCGAGACCCAGTACTTC	CASSGTGAETQYF
TRBJ2-7	TRBV27	-	few	TGTGCCAGCAGTTTAGTTCTTCGGGGGCTGGCAGCAGAGCAGTACTTC	CASSLVLRGLAAEQYF
TRBJ1-6	TRBV28	-	-	TGTGCCAGCAGTTTGGTCACAGGGAGCTCACCCCTCCACTTT	CASSLVTGSSPLHF
TRBJ2-1	TRBV7-2	TRBD2	few	TGTGCCAGCAGCACCCGACTAGCGGGTACCTACAATGAGCAGTTCTTC	CASSTRLAGTYNEQFF
TRBJ2-1	TRBV5-1	-	-	TGCGCCAGCAGCTTGGAACCCACCTACAATGAGCAGTTCTTC	CASSLEPTYNEQFF
TRBJ2-7	TRBV10-3	TRBD1	few	TGTGCCATCAGTGAGGGGACAGGGTTCGAGCAGTACTTC	CAISEGTGFEQYF
TRBJ2-5	TRBV15	TRBD2	-	TGTGCCACCAGCAGAGACTCAGCGGGAGTCGGGTGGGAGACCCAGTACTTC	CATSRDSAGVGWETQYF
TRBJ2-2	TRBV5-1	-	-	TGCGCCTGCAGCTTTGAAGGGTCATGGACCGGGGAGCTGTTTTTT	CACSFEGSWTGELFF
TRBJ1-3	TRBV20-1	-	many	TGCAGTGCTAGAGATACAGGGCTCAGAAAGGCTGGAAACACCATATATTTT	CSARDTGLRKAGNTIYF
TRBJ1-1	TRBV7-3	TRBD1	many	TGTGCCAGCAGCAAACAGGGGAGGGCTGAAGCTTTCTTT	CASSKQGRAEAFF
TRBJ1-1	TRBV12-3/TRBV12-4	-	few	TGTGCCAGCAGCCGGGAGTCGAAGGCGGCTTTCTTT	CASSRESKAAFF
TRBJ1-6	TRBV11-1	TRBD1	few	TGTGCCAGCAGCCCGGACAGGGTAGTAAATTCACCCCTCCACTTT	CASSPDRVVNSPLHF
TRBJ2-5	TRBV24-1	-	many	TGTGCCACCAGTGATTTATCGGCCCAGTACTTC	CATSDLSAQYF
TRBJ2-5	TRBV5-4	-	few	TGTGCCAGCAGCGCCCCAGGTTACCAAGAGACCCAGTACTTC	CASSAPGYQETQYF
TRBJ2-5	TRBV9	TRBD2	-	TGTGCCAGCAGCGGAACTAGCGGTGGGTGGGAGACCCAGTACTTC	CASSGTSGGWETQYF
TRBJ2-1	TRBV3-1	-	few	TGTGCCAGCAGCCAAACAGAAAATGAGCAGTTCTTC	CASSQTENEQFF
TRBJ2-5	TRBV7-2	-	-	TGTGCCAGCAGCTTAGGCGGCGGAATGCCACAAGAGACCCAGTACTTC	CASSLGGGMPQETQYF
TRBJ1-1	TRBV19	-	-	TGTGCCAGTAGTATCACCCCCCGGGGGACTGAAGCTTTCTTT	CASSITPRGTEAFF
TRBJ2-2	TRBV5-1	TRBD2	few	TGCGCCAGCAGCTTGGGCAGCGGGGTGAGCACCGGGGAGCTGTTTTTT	CASSLGSGVSTGELFF
TRBJ2-6	TRBV7-9	TRBD1	-	TGTGCCAGCAGCCAGGACAGGGGCCGCTCTGGGGCCAACGTCCTGACTTTC	CASSQDRGRSGANVLTF
TRBJ2-3	TRBV5-1	TRBD1	-	TGCGCCAGCAGCCTACTACGGACAGGGAGCACAGATACGCAGTATTTT	CASSLLRTGSTDTQYF
TRBJ2-6	TRBV9	TRBD1	few	TGTGCCAGCAGCGCGACAGGGCTACTCTCTGGGGCCAACGTCCTGACTTTC	CASSATGLLSGANVLTF
TRBJ2-7	TRBV6-2/TRBV6-3	TRBD2	-	TGTGCCAGCAGTTACCCCCAGGGACTAGCGGGCTACGAGCAGTACTTC	CASSYPQGLAGYEQYF
TRBJ2-3	TRBV7-2	-	few	TGTGCCAGCAGCTTATTATCCAGCGTAGGGCAGTATTTT	CASSLLSSVGQYF
TRBJ1-6	TRBV28	-	-	TGTGCCAGCAGTTTAGGCAGGTCGGGTAATTCACCCCTCCACTTT	CASSLGRSGNSPLHF
TRBJ2-7	TRBV7-9	-	-	TGTGCCAGCACCCAAACCCCCTACGAGCAGTACTTC	CASTQTPYEQYF
TRBJ2-7	TRBV6-5	TRBD1	-	TGTGCCAGCAGTTACATCCGGACAGGGTCCCACGAGCAGTACTTC	CASSYIRTGSHEQYF
TRBJ2-7	TRBV5-1	-	-	TGCGCCAGCAGCCCTGAAGGGATAGAGCAGTACTTC	CASSPEGIEQYF
TRBJ2-5	TRBV7-2	-	-	TGTGCCAGCAGCTTAGTGGCAACAAGAGCAGAAGAGACCCAGTACTTC	CASSLVATRAEETQYF
TRBJ2-7	TRBV15	-	-	TGTGCCACCAGCAGAGAGCGGGCTTCCTACGAGCAGTACTTC	CATSRERASYEQYF